Listed here are 24 T cell receptor beta chains from one sample, sequenced in a study of molecular identifiers for immune sequencing clone quantification. TCRdb re-called the PCR reads with MiXCR, one entry per CDR3 protein. The sample has about 39,000 distinct CDR3 sequences, approximately 17% seen once. Sequencing was done on a sample of naive CD8+ T cells from blood, with Jurkat cell RNA spiked in. Subset of the sample: FACS-sorted CD8+CD4-CCR7+CD45RA+ naive T cells. Receptors were obtained from a human donor in good health. Some libraries in this study had Jurkat cell RNA spiked in.

This clonotype was seen repeatedly, ten times or more. This sequence joins TRBV4-2 and TRBJ2-7, with 7 bases fitting TRBD2. Germline values: CDR1 LGHNA, CDR2 YNFKEQ. This CDR3 has 15 amino acids. Unmatched junction bases numbered 7, after V lost 3 bases and J lost 2 bases. The CDR3 protein is CASSHQASGTYEQYF. CDR3 bases: TGTGCCAGCAGCCACCAAGCTAGCGGAACCTACGAGCAGTACTTC.

The sample holds a few counts of this clonotype. This sequence joins TRBV3-1 and TRBJ2-2, with D maybe TRBD2 (5 bases). Between the trimmed V and J ends, which lost 0 bases and 6 bases, there was a span of 17 bases. The germline CDR1 and CDR2 sequences are LGHDT and YNNKEL (reference sequence). The CDR3 sequence is 17 residues long. The CDR3 loop is CASSQDGPLGRAGELFF. The CDR3 region has the DNA TGTGCCAGCAGCCAAGATGGGCCATTGGGGAGAGCCGGGGAGCTGTTTTTT.

This clonotype was observed at least ten times. V and J are TRBV7-2 and TRBJ2-7; 9 nucleotides match TRBD2. Germline V gene data show CDR1 as SGHTA and CDR2 as FQGNSA. CDR3 size: 14 residues. With V trimmed by 5 bases and J by 6 bases, 8 bases remained unmatched. The DNA for the CDR3 is TGTGCCAGCAGCGTCGGGACTAGCCGGGTCGAGCAGTACTTC. Translation gives CASSVGTSRVEQYF.

The sample holds a few counts of this clonotype. This chain connects TRBV27 to TRBJ2-2; D may be TRBD2 (6 bases). Per the germline V gene, CDR1 is MNHEY and CDR2 is SMNVEV (reference sequence). V dropped 3 bases and J dropped 7 bases, with 12 bases sitting between them. The CDR3 runs to 14 residues. CDR3 loop: CASSFGGIGGELFF. The DNA for the CDR3 is TGTGCCAGCAGTTTTGGGGGGATTGGCGGGGAGCTGTTTTTT.

Ten or more counts support this clonotype. The chain has TRBV6-5 and TRBJ2-7, with D hard to call. The germline V gene has CDR1 MNHEY and CDR2 SVGAGI. The CDR3 covers 13 residues. Trimming pared 2 bases from V and 5 bases from J, leaving 10 bases between. CDR3 DNA: TGTGCCAGCAGTTACGATGAAGGAAACGAGCAGTACTTC. Encoded protein: CASSYDEGNEQYF.

This chain connects TRBV6-6 to TRBJ1-1; a possible D gene is TRBD1 (5 bases). The germline CDR1 and CDR2 sequences are MNHNY and SVGAGI (reference sequence). V lost 2 bases to trimming and J lost 0 bases, with 16 bases between them. The CDR3 has 17 residues. In DNA form, the CDR3 reads TGTGCCAGCAGTTACCCTCCACAGGCACTTATGAACACTGAAGCTTTCTTT. Translated: CASSYPPQALMNTEAFF.

This clonotype was seen many times. V usage is TRBV12-3 or TRBV12-4 and J usage is TRBJ2-5; no firm D call. This CDR3 has 14 residues. V gave up 1 base and J gave up 0 bases, with 6 bases separating them. For the CDR3, the DNA is TGTGCCAGCAGTTTAGGGGCAAACCAAGAGACCCAGTACTTC. Protein product: CASSLGANQETQYF.

This clonotype was recorded a few times. J is TRBJ2-3 and V is TRBV20-1; D is ambiguous. The CDR3 loop spans 13 amino acids. Germline CDR1 reads DFQATT; CDR2 reads SNEGSKA (reference sequence). V lost 0 bases and J lost 3, with 7 bases in between. The CDR3 nucleotides read TGCAGTGCTAGAGATCCCCAGACAGATACGCAGTATTTT. Translating gives CSARDPQTDTQYF.

As to this clonotype: A read error may be the cause here, since a much bigger clone is one base away. The chain carries TRBV7-9 and TRBJ2-3; 10 nucleotides match TRBD1. Per the germline V gene, CDR1 is SEHNR and CDR2 is FQNEAQ (reference sequence). This CDR3 region has 16 residues. The CDR3 here is CACSLYGTGETDTQYF. In DNA form, the CDR3 reads TGTGCCTGCAGCCTATACGGGACAGGGGAGACAGATACGCAGTATTTT.

As to this clonotype: This sequence may be a read error, since a much larger clone differs from it by one base. The CDR3 coding sequence is TGCAGCGTGAGGCAGGGGGCTGGGCAGTTCTTC. As protein: CSVRQGAGQFF. This sequence joins TRBV29-1 and TRBJ2-1, with 8 bases fitting TRBD1. Germline CDR1 is SQVTM and CDR2 is ANQGSEA. The V gene end was trimmed by 6 bases and the J gene end by 12 bases; junction bases not matched to a gene: 7. CDR3 length: 11 amino acids.

This clonotype was observed many times. The V call is TRBV20-1, the J call TRBJ2-5, with 9 bases lining up with TRBD2. The CDR3 spans 16 residues. With V trimmed by 2 bases and J by 5 bases, 12 bases remained unmatched. Per the germline V gene, CDR1 is DFQATT and CDR2 is SNEGSKA (reference sequence). The DNA of the CDR3 is TGCAGTGCTAGATCCGGGGCTAGCGGGATACTGGAGACCCAGTACTTC. Translation: CSARSGASGILETQYF.

This clonotype was seen many times. The chain has TRBV25-1 and TRBJ2-3; D uncertain. From germline, CDR1 is MGHDK and CDR2 SYGVNS. Trimming cost V 7 bases and J 2 bases, with 4 bases left between them. The CDR3 is made up of 11 amino acids. The CDR3 region has the DNA TGTGCCAGCACCTTCACAGATACGCAGTATTTT. This translates into CASTFTDTQYF.

The chain combines TRBV7-3 with TRBJ2-3; TRBD2 matches at 13 bases. V was clipped by 3 bases and J by 5 bases; unmatched bases: 8. Germline CDR1 and CDR2: SGHTA and FQGTGA. CDR3 size: 17 residues. The CDR3 nucleotides are TGTGCCAGCAGCTTCCGAGGACTAGCGGGGGAGATAGATACGCAGTATTTT. Translated: CASSFRGLAGEIDTQYF. Variable domain in full (rest from reference TRBV7-3 and TRBJ2-3): GAGVSQTPSNKVTEKGKYVELRCDPISGHTALYWYRQSLGQGPEFLIYFQGTGAADDSGLPNDRFFAVRPEGSVSTLKIQRTERGDSAVYLCASSFRGLAGEIDTQYFGPGTRLTVL.

This clonotype was counted ten times or more. The CDR3 sequence is CASRTGHEETQYF. The CDR3 DNA sequence: TGTGCCAGCAGAACGGGACACGAGGAGACCCAGTACTTC. The V gene is TRBV6-5, the J gene TRBJ2-5, with a tentative D call TRBD1 (6 bases). Trimming shortened V by 6 bases and J by 5 bases, and 13 bases separated the two germline ends. The CDR3 length is 13 residues. Looked up from germline, CDR1 is MNHEY and CDR2 is SVGAGI.

This clonotype has a count of ten or more. V usage is TRBV12-3 or TRBV12-4 and J usage is TRBJ2-2; no clear D. Trimming shortened V by 5 bases and J by 4 bases, and 8 bases separated the two germline ends. The CDR3 spans 13 residues. The CDR3 DNA reads as TGTGCCAGCAGTCAGGACCGCACCGGGGAGCTGTTTTTT. It encodes CASSQDRTGELFF.

This clonotype occurred many times. The CDR3 spells CASSADREIYEQYF. CDR3 nucleotide sequence: TGTGCCAGCAGCGCGGACAGGGAGATCTACGAGCAGTACTTC. The gene calls are TRBV7-9 and TRBJ2-7; 8 positions agree with TRBD1. Germline V gives CDR1 SEHNR, CDR2 FQNEAQ (reference sequence). This CDR3 has 14 residues. V shed 5 bases and J 3 bases; nucleotides not matched to a gene: 6.

This clonotype has a count of ten or more. The chain is built from TRBV6-2 or TRBV6-3 and TRBJ2-1; 11 bases map to TRBD2. This CDR3 has 18 amino acids. Germline CDR1 and CDR2: MNHEY and SVGEGT. Trimming cost V 5 bases and J 7 bases; bases outside gene matches: 16. The CDR3: CASSRQGRGLAGWNEQFF. DNA of the CDR3: TGTGCCAGCAGTAGACAGGGAAGAGGACTAGCGGGTTGGAATGAGCAGTTCTTC.

This chain links TRBV7-9 with TRBJ2-1; D possibly corresponds to TRBD2 (5 bases). The CDR3 has 16 residues. Per the germline V gene, CDR1 is SEHNR and CDR2 is FQNEAQ (reference sequence). V lost 5 bases and J 2 bases, leaving 16 bases between the germline ends. The CDR3 here is CASSRLLAAAYNEQFF. CDR3 coding DNA: TGTGCCAGCAGCCGGCTCCTAGCCGCCGCCTACAATGAGCAGTTCTTC. Full variable domain (rest looked up from reference TRBV7-9 and TRBJ2-1): DTGVSQNPRHKITKRGQNVTFRCDPISEHNRLYWYRQTLGQGPEFLTYFQNEAQLEKSRLLSDRFSAERPKGSFSTLEIQRTEQGDSAMYLCASSRLLAAAYNEQFFGPGTRLTVL.

The rearrangement links TRBV6-2 or TRBV6-3 to TRBJ2-7; the D gene is possibly TRBD2 (6 bases). Trimming took off 3 bases at V and 9 bases at J, with 21 bases between the two ends. CDR3 length equals 15 residues. Looked up from germline, CDR1 is MNHEY and CDR2 is SVGEGT. The CDR3 region is CASSYPRTIATLQYF. CDR3 in DNA: TGTGCCAGCAGTTATCCTCGGACTATAGCGACTCTGCAGTACTTC.

Many counts were recorded for this clonotype. The V gene is TRBV7-8, the J gene TRBJ2-3; D is unresolved. CDR1 is SGHVS and CDR2 is FQNEAQ in the germline V gene. Deletions cut 2 bases from V and 0 bases from J, with 12 bases between. The CDR3 totals 16 residues. CDR3 DNA: TGTGCCAGCAGCTTATACCGGGTCGCTAGCACAGATACGCAGTATTTT. Protein: CASSLYRVASTDTQYF. The entire variable domain, with the rest obtained from reference TRBV7-8 and TRBJ2-3, is as follows: GAGVSQSPRYKVAKRGQDVALRCDPISGHVSLFWYQQALGQGPEFLTYFQNEAQLDKSGLPSDRFFAERPEGSVSTLKIQRTQQEDSAVYLCASSLYRVASTDTQYFGPGTRLTVL.

As regards this clonotype: Possible read error: a much larger clone is one base away. The J gene is TRBJ1-5, the V gene TRBV27; the match to TRBD1 covers 7 bases. Germline trimming cut 8 bases from V and 3 bases from J; bases unmatched to any gene: 7. The CDR3 totals 14 residues. CDR1 MNHEY and CDR2 SMNVEV come from the germline V gene (reference sequence). This CDR3 reads CASGLTGFNQPQHF. The CDR3 bases are TGTGCCAGCGGATTGACAGGGTTCAATCAGCCCCAGCATTTT.

This clonotype was detected ten times or more. The chain's CDR3 is CATRDEGTGELFF. CDR3 bases: TGTGCCACCCGGGACGAGGGTACCGGGGAGCTGTTTTTT. The J gene is TRBJ2-2, the V gene TRBV6-2 or TRBV6-3, with D perhaps given as TRBD1 or TRBD2 (5 bases each). The CDR3 is made up of 13 amino acids. CDR1 MNHEY and CDR2 SVGEGT come from the germline V gene. The V gene lost 10 bases and the J gene lost 5 bases, with 14 bases spanning the gap.

This clonotype was counted many times. CDR3 nucleotides: TGTGCCAGCAGCCAAGGTGGTCAGGGTAATCAGCCCCAGCATTTT. As protein: CASSQGGQGNQPQHF. The gene calls are TRBV14 and TRBJ1-5; possibly TRBD1 for D (5 bases). V lost 1 base and J 4 bases, leaving 11 bases between the germline ends. The CDR3 has 15 amino acids. CDR1 and CDR2 (germline): SGHDN, FVKESK. Filled out from reference TRBV14 and TRBJ1-5, the complete variable domain reads EAGVTQFPSHSVIEKGQTVTLRCDPISGHDNLYWYRRVMGKEIKFLLHFVKESKQDESGMPNNRFLAERTGGTYSTLKVQPAELEDSGVYFCASSQGGQGNQPQHFGDGTRLSIL.

This clonotype has ten or more counts. The chain combines TRBV6-2 or TRBV6-3 with TRBJ2-1; tentatively, D is TRBD2 (6 bases). Germline V CDR1 and CDR2: MNHEY, SVGEGT. Trimming stripped 2 bases from V and 8 bases from J, with 13 bases between. This CDR3 spans 14 amino acids. The CDR3 nucleotides read TGTGCCAGCAGTTACCCCCGGGAGTCCCATGAGCAGTTCTTC. Translating gives CASSYPRESHEQFF.